The rows below give T cell receptor beta chains drawn from one sample of a study of beta chain features in type 1 diabetes. TCRdb's table, derived via immunoSEQ multiplex PCR, lists solely in-frame clones and lacks some. The table has some 350,000 clones, 13% seen once. The sample consisted of naive CD4+ T cells from blood. The source of these receptors is a woman under 30 with type 1 diabetes. Both conserved end residues are part of each CDR3. Fields, in order: CDR3 length, D gene, J gene, V gene, clone size, CDR3 protein, CDR3 DNA. The D gene is left open where the match is weak. Expanded clones get a size class; other rows say once, few or many, or leave the size out.

>17|TRBD1|TRBJ1-2|TRBV7-3|NA
CASSLIPPGQGVGGYTF
TGTGCCAGCAGCTTAATTCCCCCAGGACAGGGGGTAGGCGGCTACACCTTC
>13|NA|TRBJ1-1|TRBV6-6|NA
CASSYQVNTEAFF
TGTGCCAGCAGTTACCAGGTGAACACTGAAGCTTTCTTT
>16|TRBD2|TRBJ2-7|TRBV27|NA
CASSPITSGRGYEQYF
TGTGCCAGCAGTCCAATTACTAGCGGGAGGGGGTACGAGCAGTACTTC
>15|TRBD2|TRBJ2-2|TRBV18|NA
CASTRGASNTGELFF
TGTGCCAGCACGCGGGGGGCCTCGAACACCGGGGAGCTGTTTTTT
>13|NA|TRBJ1-5|TRBV18|few
CASSLGLDQPQHF
TGTGCCAGCTCCCTGGGACTCGATCAGCCCCAGCATTTT
>15|NA|TRBJ1-2|TRBV7-9|few
CASSLLGVREDGYTF
TGTGCCAGCAGCTTACTCGGCGTCCGGGAGGATGGCTACACCTTC
>14|TRBD1|TRBJ2-5|TRBV28|few
CATRQGQGWETQYF
TGTGCCACCCGACAGGGACAGGGGTGGGAGACCCAGTACTTC
>14|NA|TRBJ1-1|TRBV25-1|NA
CASSPRVGSTEAFF
TGTGCCAGCAGTCCCCGGGTTGGTTCCACTGAAGCTTTCTTT
>18|TRBD2|TRBJ2-7|TRBV30|few
CAWSALRTSGKPAYEQYF
TGTGCCTGGAGTGCTCTCCGGACTAGCGGGAAGCCCGCCTACGAGCAGTACTTC
>15|NA|TRBJ1-1|TRBV5-1|NA
CASSHSEGRGTEAFF
TGCGCCAGCAGCCATTCTGAGGGCCGGGGCACTGAAGCTTTCTTT
>13|NA|TRBJ1-5|TRBV18|NA
CASSSRPDQPQHF
TGTGCCAGCTCCAGCAGGCCGGATCAGCCCCAGCATTTT
>15|NA|TRBJ2-3|TRBV10-3|few
CAISESAGARDTQYF
TGTGCCATCAGTGAGTCGGCAGGGGCCCGAGATACGCAGTATTTT
>13|NA|TRBJ1-5|TRBV2|few
CASSARSNQPQHF
TGTGCCAGCAGTGCCAGGTCCAATCAGCCCCAGCATTTT
>17|NA|TRBJ2-3|TRBV5-1|few
CASSRRLVISPADTQYF
TGCGCCAGCAGCAGAAGACTAGTTATTAGCCCAGCGGATACGCAGTATTTT
>13|NA|TRBJ2-7|TRBV2|few
CASSEGTDYEQYF
TGTGCCAGCAGTGAAGGGACAGACTACGAGCAGTACTTC
>17|NA|TRBJ1-2|TRBV7-9|few
CASSPEVGARENYGYTF
TGTGCCAGCAGCCCAGAAGTGGGGGCCAGGGAGAACTATGGCTACACCTTC
>16|NA|TRBJ2-3|TRBV7-9|few
CASSLGRSSSTDTQYF
TGTGCCAGCAGCTTAGGGCGGAGCTCAAGCACAGATACGCAGTATTTT
>12|TRBD1|TRBJ2-7|TRBV28|few
CASRDRTYEQYF
TGTGCCAGCAGGGACAGGACCTACGAGCAGTACTTC
>14|TRBD1|TRBJ2-1|TRBV30|NA
CAWNRGISGNEQFF
TGTGCCTGGAACAGGGGGATTTCAGGCAATGAGCAGTTCTTC
>13|NA|TRBJ1-2|TRBV29-1|NA
CSALLTGPYGYTF
TGCAGCGCCCTACTGACAGGTCCCTATGGCTACACCTTC
>15|TRBD2|TRBJ2-7|TRBV7-2|few
CASSALAGEIYEQYF
TGTGCCAGCAGCGCATTAGCGGGAGAAATCTACGAGCAGTACTTC
>16|TRBD2|TRBJ2-1|TRBV5-1|few
CASSSTSGGPYNEQFF
TGCGCCAGCAGCTCGACTAGCGGAGGCCCTTACAATGAGCAGTTCTTC
>12|NA|TRBJ2-7|TRBV19|few
CASSMRLGEQYF
TGTGCCAGTAGTATGAGGCTCGGCGAGCAGTACTTC
>14|TRBD2|TRBJ2-3|TRBV9|NA
CASSVSGGQDTQYF
TGTGCCAGCAGCGTATCGGGAGGGCAAGATACGCAGTATTTT
>15|NA|TRBJ2-3|TRBV5-1|NA
CASSLAVGTGDTQYF
TGCGCCAGCAGCTTGGCCGTCGGAACGGGTGATACGCAGTATTTT
>15|TRBD1|TRBJ2-5|TRBV7-2|few
CASSIMATGGETQYF
TGTGCCAGCAGCATAATGGCGACAGGGGGAGAGACCCAGTACTTC
>14|TRBD1|TRBJ1-5|TRBV7-2|few
CASSGTGFNQPQHF
TGTGCCAGCAGTGGGACAGGATTCAATCAGCCCCAGCATTTT
>13|TRBD1|TRBJ1-2|TRBV25-1|few
CASTPDRASGYTF
TGTGCCAGCACCCCAGACAGGGCCTCTGGCTACACCTTC
>15|TRBD1|TRBJ2-3|TRBV2|few
CASREDRGRTDTQYF
TGTGCCAGCAGGGAGGACAGGGGGCGCACAGATACGCAGTATTTT
>13|NA|TRBJ2-3|TRBV7-9|NA
CASSLLETDTQYF
TGTGCCAGCAGCCTTCTGGAGACAGATACGCAGTATTTT
>15|NA|TRBJ1-1|TRBV7-2|NA
CASSHKGGANTEAFF
TGTGCCAGCAGCCACAAGGGAGGGGCGAACACTGAAGCTTTCTTT
>15|NA|TRBJ2-5|TRBV29-1|NA
CSVVARRRVGETQYF
TGCAGCGTTGTGGCAAGGAGGAGAGTGGGAGAGACCCAGTACTTC
>13|NA|TRBJ1-1|TRBV19|few
CASSPDGRAEAFF
TGTGCCAGTAGCCCGGACGGGAGGGCTGAAGCTTTCTTT
>14|TRBD1|TRBJ2-7|TRBV2|NA
CASSQQGPNYEQYF
TGTGCCAGCAGCCAACAGGGGCCTAACTACGAGCAGTACTTC
>16|TRBD1|TRBJ2-7|TRBV27|NA
CASSNPSGTGRAEQYF
TGTGCCAGCAGTAACCCTTCCGGGACAGGGAGGGCCGAGCAGTACTTC
>17|TRBD2|TRBJ2-5|TRBV18|NA
CASSPPGRGDGKWTQYF
TGTGCCAGCTCCCCTCCCGGTCGGGGGGATGGCAAATGGACCCAGTACTTC
>12|NA|TRBJ1-2|TRBV6-6|NA
CASSLMTGGYTF
TGTGCCAGCAGTTTAATGACAGGTGGCTACACCTTC
>16|NA|TRBJ1-1|TRBV18|NA
CASSPRFGGGNTEAFF
TGTGCCAGCTCACCACGGTTTGGGGGGGGGAACACTGAAGCTTTCTTT
>17|TRBD2|TRBJ2-4|TRBV28|few
CASRTSGGILAKNIQYF
TGTGCCAGCAGGACTAGCGGGGGGATTCTAGCCAAAAACATTCAGTACTTC
>15|TRBD1|TRBJ2-1|TRBV6-5|NA
CASSYRRQGWHEQFF
TGTGCCAGCAGTTACCGCCGACAGGGATGGCATGAGCAGTTCTTC
>14|TRBD2|TRBJ2-1|TRBV7-9|few
CASSVSGTYNEQFF
TGTGCCAGCAGCGTTAGCGGGACCTACAATGAGCAGTTCTTC
>14|NA|TRBJ2-3|TRBV7-9|few
CASSSGLPKDTQYF
TGTGCCAGCAGCTCCGGACTTCCCAAAGATACGCAGTATTTT
>15|TRBD1|TRBJ2-1|TRBV18|few
CASSPGQGSYNEQFF
TGTGCCAGCTCACCAGGACAGGGGTCATACAATGAGCAGTTCTTC
>12|NA|TRBJ2-5|TRBV10-3|few
CAANREGETQYF
TGTGCCGCCAACAGGGAAGGAGAGACCCAGTACTTC
>14|NA|TRBJ2-2|TRBV18|few
CASSPASGTGELFF
TGTGCCAGCTCACCAGCGTCAGGGACCGGGGAGCTGTTTTTT
>13|NA|TRBJ2-3|TRBV11-3|few
CASSLAQGNTQYF
TGTGCCAGCAGCTTAGCGCAGGGAAATACGCAGTATTTT
>11|NA|TRBJ2-7|TRBV28|many
CASNTVTEQYF
TGTGCCAGCAATACAGTGACCGAGCAGTACTTC
>11|TRBD1|TRBJ2-7|TRBV10-3|NA
CATTGGSEQYF
TGTGCCACCACAGGGGGCTCCGAGCAGTACTTC
>15|TRBD1|TRBJ2-7|TRBV27|NA
CASSPAGQGALEQYF
TGTGCCAGCAGCCCTGCCGGACAGGGGGCTCTAGAGCAGTACTTC
>13|NA|TRBJ1-1|TRBV27|NA
CASSPYMNTEAFF
TGTGCCAGCAGTCCCTATATGAACACTGAAGCTTTCTTT
>13|NA|TRBJ1-1|TRBV27|NA
CASSQGMRAEAFF
TGTGCCAGCAGTCAAGGGATGCGGGCTGAAGCTTTCTTT
>13|NA|TRBJ2-1|TRBV6-6|NA
CASSYGVVREQFF
TGTGCCAGCAGTTACGGAGTCGTCCGAGAGCAGTTCTTC
>14|TRBD1|TRBJ2-4|TRBV27|NA
CASSWAGGLNIQYF
TGTGCCAGCTCCTGGGCAGGGGGCCTAAACATTCAGTACTTC
>16|NA|TRBJ2-5|TRBV28|few
CASSPIPTGPQETQYF
TGTGCCAGCAGTCCAATCCCAACGGGTCCTCAAGAGACCCAGTACTTC
>18|TRBD2|TRBJ2-1|TRBV4-1|NA
CASSQGRTSGRSYNEQFF
TGCGCCAGCAGCCAAGGTCGGACTAGCGGGAGGTCATACAATGAGCAGTTCTTC
>15|TRBD1|TRBJ2-1|TRBV9|few
CASSTRTGWNNEQFF
TGTGCCAGCAGCACCCGGACAGGGTGGAACAATGAGCAGTTCTTC
>15|TRBD2|TRBJ2-5|TRBV6-6|NA
CASRHSGRGQETQYF
TGTGCCAGCAGACATAGCGGGAGAGGGCAAGAGACCCAGTACTTC
>14|NA|TRBJ1-5|TRBV18|NA
CASSPYSGGGPQHF
TGTGCCAGCTCACCATATTCAGGAGGCGGGCCCCAGCATTTT
>13|TRBD2|TRBJ2-1|TRBV27|few
CASSPAGTSEQFF
TGTGCCAGCAGTCCAGCCGGGACTAGTGAGCAGTTCTTC